This TCR beta chain was identified during a study of T cell clonality in common variable immunodeficiency. Measured with immunoSEQ multiplex PCR; TCRdb has only the in-frame clones, and not every one. This repertoire holds tens of thousands of clones, and none appear only once. The CDR3 length is 15 residues. Germline-derived CDR1 and CDR2 are KGHSH and LQKENI. Trimming left V 0 bases short and J 7 bases short, with 15 bases between. This clone has more than one count but fewer than ten. Sequencing ends 3 residues short of the CDR3 end; the germline J gene provides the rest. The V and J genes are TRBV18 and TRBJ1-2, with D uncertain. The sequenced sample consisted of peripheral blood mononuclear cells. The sequence derives from a person between 18 and 69 years old in good health. CDR3 protein: CASSPPAAPTGGYTF. CDR3 DNA, as far as it was read: TGTGCCAGCTCACCACCCGCCGCACCTACGGGTGGC.